This TCR beta chain originates from a study of identifying expanded T cells in peripheral blood. The table lists this clone with a count of one. What it binds is not known. Broader study findings: Technical replicates showed 0.9 to 1.5 changed clones; roughly two weeks roughly 15; four weeks 19.

The CDR3 contains 13 residues. Germline loops: CDR1 SGDLS, CDR2 YYNGEE. V was pared by 4 bases and J by 0 bases, with 8 bases between. Only in-frame clones appear in the TCRdb table, and some are missing; sequencing was by immunoSEQ multiplex PCR. The sample has tens of thousands of clones, over 75% seen once; the top ten hold 2.5% to 3.5%. The sequencing input was blood. The rearrangement uses TRBV9 and TRBJ2-7; D is undetermined. The sequence was collected from a person aged 18-70 years in good health. The CDR3 is CASSRAPSYEQYF. Here the CDR3 DNA reads TGTGCCAGCAGCCGGGCCCCCTCCTACGAGCAGTACTTC.